This passage covers 18 T cell receptor beta chains from one sample sequenced in a study of neoadjuvant nivolumab and ipilimumab in lung cancer (dated by TCRdb to about 2020). Explained via the paper, the time point label denotes: pretherapy, before neoadjuvant immune checkpoint inhibitors. The protocol used for the library was the immunoSEQ multiplex PCR assay. In TCRdb, the immuneACCESS table is reduced to in-frame sequences with V and J assigned. These tables do not hold every clone; where another copy was compared, an unresolved V gene accounts for under half, and the others remain unexplained. The sample has 40,000 to 60,000 clones on record, around 88% of them singletons. Together, the top ten hold approximately 3.7% of the sample. The sequencing used blood, collected before neoadjuvant nivolumab, alone or with ipilimumab. These receptor sequences come from an adult with non-small cell lung cancer. Some clones in this sample may be carry-over from other donors' samples.

This clone was found once. The chain is built from TRBV7-9 and TRBJ1-1; D unclear. There are 14 residues in the CDR3. Germline CDR1 SEHNR, CDR2 FQNEAQ (reference sequence). V gave up 5 bases and J gave up 1 base, with 11 bases separating them. The CDR3 DNA sequence: TGTGCCAGCAGCATTTTGGGAGGGAACACTGAAGCTTTCTTT. Encoded protein: CASSILGGNTEAFF.

This chain uses TRBV7-2 with TRBJ2-2, with 8 bases fitting TRBD2. The CDR3 sequence is 15 residues long. V dropped 6 bases and J dropped 6; count of bases not matched to a gene: 9. Germline loops: CDR1 SGHTA, CDR2 FQGNSA. The DNA of the CDR3 is TGTGCCAGCAGGCGAACGGGAGGGCCCGCCGGGGAGCTGTTTTTT. Protein: CASRRTGGPAGELFF.

CDR3 loop: CAWDYSGRSETQYF. The CDR3 nucleotides are TGTGCCTGGGACTACTCGGGACGATCGGAGACCCAGTACTTC. V gene TRBV30 combines with J gene TRBJ2-5; D could derive from TRBD1 or TRBD2 (5 bases each). This CDR3 comprises 14 residues. Germline CDR1 and CDR2: GTSNPN and SVGIG (reference sequence). Trimming shortened V by 5 bases and J by 5 bases, and 18 bases separated the two germline ends.

The chain employs TRBV5-1 and TRBJ1-4; D gene uncertain. V dropped 0 bases and J dropped 4 bases, with 10 bases sitting between them. The germline V gene has CDR1 SGHRS and CDR2 YFSETQ. The CDR3 contains 15 residues. The CDR3 coding sequence is TGCGCCAGCAGCTTGGTCTCGGGCCTTAATGAAAAACTGTTTTTT. Translation: CASSLVSGLNEKLFF.

The V call is TRBV6-6, the J call TRBJ2-7; 7 positions match TRBD1. The CDR3 consists of 14 residues. V shed 2 bases, J shed 5 bases, and the junction held 6 bases outside the gene matches. Germline lookup yields CDR1 MNHNY and CDR2 SVGAGI (reference sequence). This chain's CDR3 is CASSYRLTGDEQYF. CDR3 DNA sequence: TGTGCCAGCAGTTACCGCTTAACAGGGGACGAGCAGTACTTC.

A single count supports this clone. This sequence joins TRBV29-1 and TRBJ2-7; TRBD1 matches at 8 bases. V gave up 5 bases and J gave up 2 bases; unmatched junction bases: 5. This CDR3 has 13 amino acids. CDR1 and CDR2 from the germline V gene are SQVTM and ANQGSEA. CDR3 bases: TGCAGCGTTCGCACAGGGGGGACCTACGAGCAGTACTTC. Translation gives CSVRTGGTYEQYF.

This clone was recorded a few times. J is TRBJ1-5 and V is TRBV30; D may be TRBD1 (5 bases). The CDR3 is made up of 14 amino acids. In germline, CDR1 is GTSNPN, CDR2 SVGIG (reference sequence). The ends were cut back, 1 base at V and 3 bases at J, with 10 bases in the middle. This CDR3 is CAWSADSNNQPQHF. CDR3 bases: TGTGCCTGGAGTGCCGACAGTAACAATCAGCCCCAGCATTTT.

This rearrangement joins TRBV6-1 to TRBJ1-2, with 9 bases lining up with TRBD1. From germline, CDR1 is MNHNS and CDR2 SASEGT. J gave up 5 bases and V 4 bases, and 5 bases lay outside the gene matches. The CDR3 contains 14 residues. CDR3: CASSATGGWYGYTF. DNA of the CDR3: TGTGCCAGCAGTGCGACAGGGGGTTGGTATGGCTACACCTTC.

CDR3 region: CASSLVVRTSTDTQYF. In nucleotides, the CDR3 is TGTGCCAGCAGCTTGGTTGTGCGGACTAGCACAGATACGCAGTATTTT. The chain combines TRBV5-6 with TRBJ2-3, with D possibly matching TRBD2 (5 bases). In germline, CDR1 is SGHDT, CDR2 YYEEEE. V was trimmed by 0 bases and J by 0 bases, leaving 11 bases between them. The CDR3 length is 16 residues.

V and J are TRBV5-4 and TRBJ2-5; 7 nucleotides align to TRBD1. The germline V gene has CDR1 SGHNT and CDR2 YYREEE (reference sequence). V was pared by 4 bases and J by 4 bases, with 10 bases of the junction left unmatched. The CDR3 is 15 residues long. CDR3 nucleotides: TGTGCCAGCAGCCCTAGAAACCGGGACAGAGAGACCCAGTACTTC. Translation gives CASSPRNRDRETQYF.

V usage is TRBV6-5 and J usage is TRBJ1-2; D may be TRBD1 (5 bases). The V end lost 8 bases, the J end lost 5 bases, and 15 bases lay between the germline ends. This CDR3 region has 13 residues. Germline lookup yields CDR1 MNHEY and CDR2 SVGAGI. The CDR3 protein is CASGGGLAYGYTF. The CDR3, as DNA: TGTGCCAGCGGGGGAGGCCTCGCTTATGGCTACACCTTC.

J is TRBJ2-1 and V is TRBV29-1; 11 nucleotides line up with TRBD2. The CDR3 extends over 15 amino acids. Germline CDR1 and CDR2: SQVTM and ANQGSEA. The V gene end was trimmed by 6 bases and the J gene end by 6 bases; junction bases not matched to a gene: 10. CDR3 region: CSVEQPGLAVNEQFF. CDR3 in DNA: TGCAGCGTGGAACAACCGGGACTAGCGGTCAATGAGCAGTTCTTC.

The chain combines TRBV7-2 with TRBJ2-3; D remains unclear. The CDR3 consists of 12 residues. V was trimmed by 3 bases and J by 6 bases, leaving 7 bases between them. CDR1 is SGHTA and CDR2 is FQGNSA in the germline V gene. CDR3 sequence reads: CASSFLYDTQYF. DNA of the CDR3: TGTGCCAGCAGCTTCTTGTACGATACGCAGTATTTT.

This clone showed up just once. This chain connects TRBV5-1 to TRBJ2-5; no definite D call. V lost 0 bases to trimming and J lost 5 bases, with 5 bases between them. The length of the CDR3 is 12 residues. Germline V gene sequence: CDR1 SGHRS, CDR2 YFSETQ. Written as DNA, the CDR3 is TGCGCCAGCAGCTTGGGGGTGGAGACCCAGTACTTC. As protein: CASSLGVETQYF.

In the case of this clone: A read error may produce the germline difference seen at one junction end. The chain has TRBV7-7 and TRBJ2-5, with 7 bases that match TRBD2. CDR3 size: 14 residues. CDR1 and CDR2 from the germline V gene are SSHAT and FNYEAQ (reference sequence). As DNA, the CDR3 is TGTGCTAGCAGCTCTAGCGGAGTTCAAGAGACCCAGTACTTC. Its protein product is CASSSSGVQETQYF.

The chain combines TRBV5-1 with TRBJ2-2; 14 bases fit TRBD2. V shed 4 bases and J 6 bases; nucleotides not matched to a gene: 14. Germline lookup yields CDR1 SGHRS and CDR2 YFSETQ. The CDR3 covers 19 residues. CDR3 sequence: CASSPGLAGDRGLAGELFF. The CDR3 DNA reads as TGCGCCAGCAGCCCGGGACTAGCGGGAGACCGTGGTCTCGCCGGGGAGCTGTTTTTT.

Only one count was recorded for this clone. This chain links TRBV19 with TRBJ2-3, with 8 bases identical to TRBD2. Germline values: CDR1 LNHDA, CDR2 SQIVND (reference sequence). CDR3 length: 15 residues. Germline trimming cut 5 bases from V and 2 bases from J; bases unmatched to any gene: 6. CDR3 DNA: TGTGCCAGTAGTCTTGATAGCGGGAACACAGATACGCAGTATTTT. Translating it yields CASSLDSGNTDTQYF.

There are a few counts of this clone. This sequence joins TRBV2 and TRBJ1-2, with a possible D match to TRBD1 (6 bases). Trimming stripped 1 base from V and 8 bases from J, with 11 bases between. The CDR3 is 13 residues long. The germline gives CDR1 SNHLY, CDR2 FYNNEI. CDR3 protein: CASSEVPRGGYTF. DNA for the CDR3: TGTGCCAGCAGTGAAGTCCCGAGGGGGGGCTACACCTTC.